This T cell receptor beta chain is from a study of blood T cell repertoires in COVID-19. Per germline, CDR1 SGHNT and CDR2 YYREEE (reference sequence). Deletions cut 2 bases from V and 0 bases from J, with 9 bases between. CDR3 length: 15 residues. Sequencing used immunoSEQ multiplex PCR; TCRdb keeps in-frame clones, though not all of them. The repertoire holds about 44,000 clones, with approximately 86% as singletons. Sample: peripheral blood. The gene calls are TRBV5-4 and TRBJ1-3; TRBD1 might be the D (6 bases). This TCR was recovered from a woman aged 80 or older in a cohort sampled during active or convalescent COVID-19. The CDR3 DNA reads TGTGCCAGCAGCTTCCGACAGGACTCTGGAAACACCATATATTTT. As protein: CASSFRQDSGNTIYF.